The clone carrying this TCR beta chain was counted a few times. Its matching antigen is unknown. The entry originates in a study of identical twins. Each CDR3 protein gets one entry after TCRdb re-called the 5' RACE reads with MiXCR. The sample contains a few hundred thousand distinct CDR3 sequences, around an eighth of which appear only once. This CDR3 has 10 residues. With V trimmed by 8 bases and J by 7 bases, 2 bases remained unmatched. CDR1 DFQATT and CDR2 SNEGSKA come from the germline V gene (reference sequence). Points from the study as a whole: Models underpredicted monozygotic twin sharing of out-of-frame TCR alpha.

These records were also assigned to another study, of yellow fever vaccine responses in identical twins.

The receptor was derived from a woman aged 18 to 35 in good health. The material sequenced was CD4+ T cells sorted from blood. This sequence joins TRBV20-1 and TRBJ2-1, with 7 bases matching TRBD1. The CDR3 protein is CSLRGNEQFF. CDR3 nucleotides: TGCAGTCTCAGGGGGAATGAGCAGTTCTTC.